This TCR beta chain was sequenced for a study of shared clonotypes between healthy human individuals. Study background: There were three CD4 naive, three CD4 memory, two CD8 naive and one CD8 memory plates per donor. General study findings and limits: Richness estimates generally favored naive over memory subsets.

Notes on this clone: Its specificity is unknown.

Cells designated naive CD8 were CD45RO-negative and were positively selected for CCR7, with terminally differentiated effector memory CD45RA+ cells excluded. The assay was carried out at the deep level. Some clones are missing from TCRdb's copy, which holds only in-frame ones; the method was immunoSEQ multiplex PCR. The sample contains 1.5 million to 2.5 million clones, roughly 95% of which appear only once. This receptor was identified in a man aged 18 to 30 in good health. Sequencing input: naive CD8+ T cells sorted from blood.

Here the CDR3 reads CASSYSVLAVHNEQFF. CDR3 sequence (DNA): TGTGCCAGCAGTTACTCTGTACTAGCGGTCCACAATGAGCAGTTCTTC. The chain joins TRBV6-6 to TRBJ2-1, with 8 positions matching TRBD2. Germline CDR1 and CDR2: MNHNY and SVGAGI (reference sequence). The CDR3 consists of 16 residues. Losses at the gene ends were 0 bases for V and 5 bases for J; bases not matched to a gene: 6.